This entry concerns a single T cell receptor beta chain. Its specificity is not known. This specimen comes from a study of T cell responses to AZD1222 COVID-19 vaccine. Study-level background: Second-dose intervals near 4 or 12 weeks were combined.

This table comes from immunoSEQ multiplex PCR, and its TCRdb copy is limited to in-frame clones, with some not included. The sample holds about 120,000 clones; approximately 90% are singletons and the top ten take 7.5% to 9.5%. Study conclusions and caveats: It was only after the peak T cell response that any repertoires were sampled. Two AZD1222 administrations were followed by greater Spike-specific TCR breadth and depth. Seropositive AZD1222 recipients at baseline numbered only five or six.

Germline V gene sequence: CDR1 MNHEY, CDR2 SVGAGI. The CDR3 sequence is 14 residues long. Trimming left V 6 bases short and J 1 base short, with 11 bases between. The sequence came from an adult in good health. Sequencing was performed on peripheral blood, taken on day 0 of AZD1222 vaccination. The chain uses TRBV6-5 and TRBJ2-3, with D unclear. The CDR3 protein is CASRAPGGTDTQYF. The CDR3 nucleotides are TGTGCCAGCAGGGCTCCTGGGGGCACAGATACGCAGTATTTT.